This record looks at one T cell receptor beta chain sequence and its context. What it binds is unknown. Primers included in the PCR were 60 Vbeta and 13 Jbeta primers. The assay was immunoSEQ multiplex PCR, and TCRdb's table has in-frame clones only and misses some. The repertoire consists of about 61,000 clones, with roughly 86% occurring once and the leading ten covering 1.4% to 1.5%. This entry belongs to a study of cytomegalovirus exposure and HLA in healthy donors. Points from the study as a whole: After further analysis at a later stage, 15,000 to 20,000 TCR beta sequences were associated with HLA alleles at 0.05 false discovery rate. Across all donors, roughly uniform sequencing depth was an assumption of the presence/absence analyses.

Per germline, CDR1 SGHVS and CDR2 FNYEAQ. This CDR3 comprises 17 residues. V gave up 1 base and J gave up 2 bases; unmatched junction bases: 8. The sequenced material came from PBMCs. The TCR comes from a man aged 18 to 29 in good health and CMV-seronegative. The chain uses TRBV7-6 and TRBJ1-5; 7 bases are a match to TRBD1. In DNA, the CDR3 is TGTGCCAGCAGCTTAGGACAGGGCAGAAACGGCAATCAGCCCCAGCATTTT. The encoded protein is CASSLGQGRNGNQPQHF.